This record concerns one T cell receptor beta chain sequence. The sample is drawn from a study of blood T cell repertoires in COVID-19. This CDR3 has 16 amino acids. The V and J ends lost 0 bases and 4 bases respectively, with 12 bases between them. Per germline, CDR1 LGHDT and CDR2 YNNKEL (reference sequence). Clones were read by immunoSEQ multiplex PCR, and TCRdb kept only the in-frame ones, dropping some. The sample records under 150,000 clones, about 79% being singletons. Individuals drawn from approximately 26 US areas were about 18 to 90 years old. Participants' own reports of clinical history determined their cohort assignment.

This sequence joins TRBV3-1 (or the pseudogene TRBV3-2) and TRBJ2-2; no reliable D call. The specimen sequenced was PBMCs or T cells enriched from blood (not recorded which). The receptor was isolated from a woman aged 45 to 65 who had recovered from COVID-19. The CDR3 protein is CASSQDRIQITGELFF. In DNA, the CDR3 is TGTGCCAGCAGCCAAGATCGTATCCAGATCACCGGGGAGCTGTTTTTT.